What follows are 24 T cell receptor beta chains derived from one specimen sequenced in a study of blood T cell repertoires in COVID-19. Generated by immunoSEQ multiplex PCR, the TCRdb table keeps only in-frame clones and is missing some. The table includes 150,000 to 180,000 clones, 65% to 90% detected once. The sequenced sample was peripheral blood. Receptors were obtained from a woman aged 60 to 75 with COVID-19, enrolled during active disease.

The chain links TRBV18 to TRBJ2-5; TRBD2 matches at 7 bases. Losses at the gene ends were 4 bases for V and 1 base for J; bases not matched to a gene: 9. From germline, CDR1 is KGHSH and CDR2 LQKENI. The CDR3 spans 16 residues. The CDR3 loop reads CASSRSGGGFQETQYF. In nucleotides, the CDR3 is TGTGCCAGCTCACGGTCTGGCGGGGGATTCCAAGAGACCCAGTACTTC.

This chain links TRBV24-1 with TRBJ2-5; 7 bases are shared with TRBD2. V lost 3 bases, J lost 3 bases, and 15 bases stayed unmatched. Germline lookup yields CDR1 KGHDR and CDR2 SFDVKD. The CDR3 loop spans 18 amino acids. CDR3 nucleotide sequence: TGTGCCACCAGTGATACTTCTCATACAAGGGCGGGGGAAGAGACCCAGTACTTC. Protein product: CATSDTSHTRAGEETQYF.

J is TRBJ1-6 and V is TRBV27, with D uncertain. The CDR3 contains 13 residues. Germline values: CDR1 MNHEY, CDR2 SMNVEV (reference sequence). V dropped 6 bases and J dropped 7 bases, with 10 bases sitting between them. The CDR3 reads CASRVVYNSPLHF. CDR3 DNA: TGTGCCAGCAGGGTAGTTTACAATTCACCCCTCCACTTT.

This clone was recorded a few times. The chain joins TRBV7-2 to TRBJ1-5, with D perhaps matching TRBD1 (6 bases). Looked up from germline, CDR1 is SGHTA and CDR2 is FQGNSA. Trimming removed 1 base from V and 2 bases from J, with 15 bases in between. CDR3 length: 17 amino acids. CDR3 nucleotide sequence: TGTGCCAGCAGCTTAGGTTACGGGGGGCAAGGCAATCAGCCCCAGCATTTT. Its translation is CASSLGYGGQGNQPQHF.

The CDR3 region has the DNA TGTGCCAGCATCAAAGGGGGGAACACTGAAGCTTTCTTT. Amino acid sequence: CASIKGGNTEAFF. The V and J genes are TRBV12-3 or TRBV12-4 and TRBJ1-1, with D maybe TRBD1 (6 bases). This CDR3 is built from 13 residues. V was shortened by 7 bases and J by 1 base, with 10 bases between the two germline ends.

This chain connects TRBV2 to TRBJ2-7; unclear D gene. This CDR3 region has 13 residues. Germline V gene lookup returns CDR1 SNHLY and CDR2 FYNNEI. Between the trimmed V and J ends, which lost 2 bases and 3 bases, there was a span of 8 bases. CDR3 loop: CASSELWSYEQYF. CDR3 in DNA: TGTGCCAGCAGTGAACTGTGGAGCTACGAGCAGTACTTC.

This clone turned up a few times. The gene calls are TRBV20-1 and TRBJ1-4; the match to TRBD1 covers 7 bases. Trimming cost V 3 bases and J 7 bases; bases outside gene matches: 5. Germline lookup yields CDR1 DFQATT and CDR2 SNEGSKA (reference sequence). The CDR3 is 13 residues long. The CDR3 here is CSASKGAREKLFF. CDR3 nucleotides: TGCAGTGCTAGTAAGGGGGCGCGTGAAAAACTGTTTTTT.

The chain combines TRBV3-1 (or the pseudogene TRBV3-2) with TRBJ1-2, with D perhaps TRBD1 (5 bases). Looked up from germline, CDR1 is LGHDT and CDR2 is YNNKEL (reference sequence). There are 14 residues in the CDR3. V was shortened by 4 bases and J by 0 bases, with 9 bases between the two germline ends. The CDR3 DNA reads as TGTGCCAGCAGCCTCGGGGGGGCTAACTATGGCTACACCTTC. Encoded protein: CASSLGGANYGYTF.

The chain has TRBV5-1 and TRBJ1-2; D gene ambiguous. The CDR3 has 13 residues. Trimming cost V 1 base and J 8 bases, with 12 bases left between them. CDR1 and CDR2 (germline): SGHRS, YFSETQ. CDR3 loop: CASSLSQLEGYTF. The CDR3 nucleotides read TGCGCCAGCAGCTTGAGTCAATTAGAAGGCTACACCTTC.

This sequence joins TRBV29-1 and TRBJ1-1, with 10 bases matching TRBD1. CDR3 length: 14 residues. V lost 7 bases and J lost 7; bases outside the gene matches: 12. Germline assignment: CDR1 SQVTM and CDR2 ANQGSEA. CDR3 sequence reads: CSGDTDRGRSEAFF. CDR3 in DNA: TGCAGCGGTGATACGGACAGGGGGAGGAGTGAAGCTTTCTTT.

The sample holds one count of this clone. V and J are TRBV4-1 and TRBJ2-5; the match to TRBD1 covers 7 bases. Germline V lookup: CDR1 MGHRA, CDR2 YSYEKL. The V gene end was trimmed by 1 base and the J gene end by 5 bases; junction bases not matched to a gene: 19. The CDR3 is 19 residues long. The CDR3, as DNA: TGCGCCAGCAGCCAAGGCGGGCGGCGACAGGGCTCTTTGGGGGAGACCCAGTACTTC. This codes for CASSQGGRRQGSLGETQYF.

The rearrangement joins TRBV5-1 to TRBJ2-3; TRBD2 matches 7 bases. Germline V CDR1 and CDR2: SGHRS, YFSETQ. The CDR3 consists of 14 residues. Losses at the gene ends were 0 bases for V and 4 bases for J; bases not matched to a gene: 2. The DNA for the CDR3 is TGCGCCAGCAGCTTGGGACTAGCCCCAGATACGCAGTATTTT. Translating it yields CASSLGLAPDTQYF.

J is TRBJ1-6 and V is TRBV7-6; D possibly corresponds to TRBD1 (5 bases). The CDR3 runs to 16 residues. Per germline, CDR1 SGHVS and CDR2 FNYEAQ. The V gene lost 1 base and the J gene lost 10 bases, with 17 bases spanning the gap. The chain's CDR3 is CASSLEGIQGWSPLHF. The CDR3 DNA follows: TGTGCCAGCAGCTTAGAAGGGATCCAGGGATGGTCACCCCTCCACTTT. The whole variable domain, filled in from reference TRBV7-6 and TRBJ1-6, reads GAGVSQSPRYKVTKRGQDVALRCDPISGHVSLYWYRQALGQGPEFLTYFNYEAQQDKSGLPNDRFSAERPEGSISTLTIQRTEQRDSAMYRCASSLEGIQGWSPLHFGNGTRLTVT.

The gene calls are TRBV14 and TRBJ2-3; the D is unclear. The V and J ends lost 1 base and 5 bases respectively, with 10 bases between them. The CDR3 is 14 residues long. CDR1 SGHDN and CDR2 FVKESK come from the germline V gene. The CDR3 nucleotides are TGTGCCAGCAGCCAAGGCAGTATTGGAGATACGCAGTATTTT. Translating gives CASSQGSIGDTQYF.

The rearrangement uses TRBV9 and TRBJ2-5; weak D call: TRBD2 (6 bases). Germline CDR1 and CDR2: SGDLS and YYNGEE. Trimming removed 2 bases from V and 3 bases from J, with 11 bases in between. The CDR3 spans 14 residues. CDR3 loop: CASSVGTFKETQYF. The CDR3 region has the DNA TGTGCCAGCAGCGTCGGGACTTTCAAAGAGACCCAGTACTTC.

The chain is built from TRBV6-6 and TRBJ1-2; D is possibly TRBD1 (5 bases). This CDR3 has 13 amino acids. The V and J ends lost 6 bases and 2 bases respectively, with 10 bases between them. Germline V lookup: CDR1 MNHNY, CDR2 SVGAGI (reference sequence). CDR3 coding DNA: TGTGCCAGCAGCGTTCAGGGAAACTATGGCTACACCTTC. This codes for CASSVQGNYGYTF.

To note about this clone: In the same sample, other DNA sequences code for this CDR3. The CDR3 DNA is TGCGCCAGCAGCTTAGGAGACACTGAAGCTTTCTTT. It is translated as CASSLGDTEAFF. V usage is TRBV5-1 and J usage is TRBJ1-1; D call uncertain. V lost 2 bases and J lost 3, with 5 bases in between. The germline V gene has CDR1 SGHRS and CDR2 YFSETQ. The length of the CDR3 is 12 residues.

CDR3 sequence: CASRLNEKLFF. CDR3 nucleotides: TGTGCCAGCAGACTGAATGAAAAACTGTTTTTT. The chain recombines TRBV7-6 with TRBJ1-4, with no clear D. Deletions cut 6 bases from V and 5 bases from J, with 4 bases between. CDR1 is SGHVS and CDR2 is FNYEAQ in the germline V gene. The CDR3 spans 11 residues. The full variable domain, its missing parts supplied by reference TRBV7-6 and TRBJ1-4, is GAGVSQSPRYKVTKRGQDVALRCDPISGHVSLYWYRQALGQGPEFLTYFNYEAQQDKSGLPNDRFSAERPEGSISTLTIQRTEQRDSAMYRCASRLNEKLFFGSGTQLSVL.

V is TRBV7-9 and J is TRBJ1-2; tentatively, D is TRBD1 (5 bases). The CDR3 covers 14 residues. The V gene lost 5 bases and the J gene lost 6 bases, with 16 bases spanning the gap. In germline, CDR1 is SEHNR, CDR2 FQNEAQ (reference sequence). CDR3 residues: CASSDSGTYDGYTF. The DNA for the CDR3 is TGTGCCAGCAGCGACAGTGGAACCTATGATGGCTACACCTTC.

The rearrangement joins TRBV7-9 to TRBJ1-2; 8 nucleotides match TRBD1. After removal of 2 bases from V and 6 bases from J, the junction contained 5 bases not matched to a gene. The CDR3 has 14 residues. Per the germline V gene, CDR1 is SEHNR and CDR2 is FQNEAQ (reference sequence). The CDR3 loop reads CASSLRTGHHGYTF. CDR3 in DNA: TGTGCCAGCAGCTTAAGGACAGGGCACCATGGCTACACCTTC.

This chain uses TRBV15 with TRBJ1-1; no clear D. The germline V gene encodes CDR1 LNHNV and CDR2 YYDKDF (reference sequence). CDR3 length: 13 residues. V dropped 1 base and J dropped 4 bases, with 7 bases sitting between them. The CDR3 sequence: CATSRVGGTEAFF. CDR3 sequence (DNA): TGTGCCACCAGCAGAGTTGGCGGCACTGAAGCTTTCTTT.

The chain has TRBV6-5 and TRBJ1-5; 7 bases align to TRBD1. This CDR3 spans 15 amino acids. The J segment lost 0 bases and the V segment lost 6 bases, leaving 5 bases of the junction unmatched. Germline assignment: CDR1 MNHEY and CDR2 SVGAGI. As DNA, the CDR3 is TGTGCCAGCAGCGCCGGGACAGTTAGCAATCAGCCCCAGCATTTT. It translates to CASSAGTVSNQPQHF.

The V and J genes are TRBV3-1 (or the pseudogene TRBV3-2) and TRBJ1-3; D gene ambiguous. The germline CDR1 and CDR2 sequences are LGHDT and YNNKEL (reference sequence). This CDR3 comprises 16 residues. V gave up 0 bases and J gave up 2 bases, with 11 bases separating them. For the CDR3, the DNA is TGTGCCAGCAGCCAAGAGATGTGGCAGGCTGGAAACACCATATATTTT. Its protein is CASSQEMWQAGNTIYF.

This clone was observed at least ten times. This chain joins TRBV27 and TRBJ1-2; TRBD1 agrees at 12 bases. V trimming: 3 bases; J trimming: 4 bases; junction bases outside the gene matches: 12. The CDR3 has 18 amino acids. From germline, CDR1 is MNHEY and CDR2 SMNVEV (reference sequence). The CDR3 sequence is CASSLLGTGGVGGYGYTF. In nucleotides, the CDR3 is TGTGCCAGCAGTTTGTTAGGGACAGGGGGCGTTGGAGGCTATGGCTACACCTTC.